Listed here are 27 T cell receptor beta chains from one sample, sequenced in a study of blood T cell repertoires in COVID-19. Sequencing used immunoSEQ multiplex PCR; TCRdb keeps in-frame clones, though not all of them. Here the sample spans 85,000 to 130,000 clones, about two thirds being singletons. Sequencing was done on a sample of peripheral blood. The receptors come from a human donor with acute or convalescent COVID-19. The donor label of this sample is uncertain.

The rearrangement uses TRBV9 and TRBJ1-1; D is possibly TRBD1 (5 bases). CDR1 SGDLS and CDR2 YYNGEE come from the germline V gene. The CDR3 sequence is 14 residues long. The V end was cut by 3 bases, the J end by 1 base, with 10 bases between. The CDR3 loop is CASSGGLANTEAFF. In DNA, the CDR3 is TGTGCCAGCAGCGGGGGCTTGGCGAACACTGAAGCTTTCTTT.

The rearrangement links TRBV24-1 to TRBJ2-2; TRBD1 aligns across 11 bases. V was clipped by 3 bases and J by 4 bases; unmatched bases: 3. Germline V lookup: CDR1 KGHDR, CDR2 SFDVKD. There are 16 residues in the CDR3. This CDR3 reads CATSDPGTGGTGELFF. The DNA for the CDR3 is TGTGCCACCAGTGATCCAGGGACAGGGGGCACCGGGGAGCTGTTTTTT.

The chain carries TRBV19 and TRBJ2-5, with 8 bases aligning to TRBD2. Germline trimming cut 5 bases from V and 5 bases from J; bases unmatched to any gene: 10. The germline V gene encodes CDR1 LNHDA and CDR2 SQIVND (reference sequence). The CDR3 extends over 15 amino acids. For the CDR3, the DNA is TGTGCCAGTAGTCCTACCGCGGGGGGTCCCGAGACCCAGTACTTC. As protein: CASSPTAGGPETQYF.

The rearrangement joins TRBV28 to TRBJ2-3, with D unclear. Trimming cost V 10 bases and J 7 bases, with 9 bases left between them. Germline lookup yields CDR1 MDHEN and CDR2 SYDVKM. The CDR3 runs to 10 residues. The chain's CDR3 is CATASNTQYF. For the CDR3, the DNA is TGTGCCACCGCCTCTAATACGCAGTATTTT.

The chain combines TRBV18 with TRBJ1-1, with D perhaps TRBD1 (5 bases). This CDR3 is built from 14 residues. In germline, CDR1 is KGHSH, CDR2 LQKENI. Trimming removed 8 bases from V and 3 bases from J, with 16 bases in between. The CDR3 region is CASLQARAHTEAFF. The CDR3, as DNA: TGTGCCAGCCTTCAGGCCAGGGCTCACACTGAAGCTTTCTTT.

V is TRBV6-5 and J is TRBJ1-5; 7 bases match TRBD1. V trimming: 4 bases; J trimming: 2 bases; junction bases outside the gene matches: 5. This CDR3 contains 15 residues. Germline lookup yields CDR1 MNHEY and CDR2 SVGAGI. CDR3 loop: CASSSTGFRNQPQHF. The CDR3, as DNA: TGTGCCAGCAGTTCGACAGGGTTTCGCAATCAGCCCCAGCATTTT.

J is TRBJ2-1 and V is TRBV24-1; D unresolved. V shed 9 bases and J shed 9 bases, with 14 bases lying between them. Germline CDR1 KGHDR, CDR2 SFDVKD. The CDR3 is made up of 12 amino acids. The CDR3 DNA is TGTGCCACCGGAGACGTACGTTTTGAGCAGTTCTTC. It yields the protein CATGDVRFEQFF.

The rearrangement uses TRBV7-2 and TRBJ1-2, with 10 bases fitting TRBD1. The CDR3 has 19 residues. The J segment lost 1 base and the V segment lost 1 base, leaving 12 bases of the junction unmatched. Germline V CDR1 and CDR2: SGHTA, FQGNSA. The CDR3 protein is CASSLGTGGMIVGNYGYTF. The CDR3 region has the DNA TGTGCCAGCAGCTTAGGGACAGGGGGAATGATAGTGGGTAACTATGGCTACACCTTC.

This clone turned up a few times. Other DNA sequences within the sample encode an identical CDR3. The chain is built from TRBV10-2 and TRBJ2-6; D is unclear. V dropped 3 bases and J dropped 0 bases, with 3 bases sitting between them. Germline V gene data show CDR1 as WSHSY and CDR2 as SAAADI. The CDR3 length is 14 residues. The CDR3 region is CASSDYSGANVLTF. The CDR3 DNA sequence: TGCGCCAGCAGTGATTACTCTGGGGCCAACGTCCTGACTTTC.

The table lists this clone with a few counts. This chain uses TRBV28 with TRBJ2-1; TRBD2 agrees at 9 bases. The CDR3 is 16 residues long. The junction had 11 bases not matched to a gene; V was cut back by 4 bases and J by 7 bases. Germline CDR1 is MDHEN and CDR2 is SYDVKM. CDR3 DNA sequence: TGTGCCAGCAGTTCTTGGACTAGCGCCCTGGGGAATGAGCAGTTCTTC. Translated, it gives CASSSWTSALGNEQFF. Filled out from reference TRBV28 and TRBJ2-1, the complete variable domain reads DVKVTQSSRYLVKRTGEKVFLECVQDMDHENMFWYRQDPGLGLRLIYFSYDVKMKEKGDIPEGYSVSREKKERFSLILESASTNQTSMYLCASSSWTSALGNEQFFGPGTRLTVL.

This clone was recorded once. The chain is built from TRBV7-8 and TRBJ1-2; weak D call: TRBD1 (5 bases). Germline V CDR1 and CDR2: SGHVS, FQNEAQ. Deletions cut 5 bases from V and 5 bases from J, with 18 bases between. The length of the CDR3 is 15 residues. In nucleotides, the CDR3 is TGTGCCAGCAGCCTACACGCGGGGCCAGGATATGGCTACACCTTC. It specifies CASSLHAGPGYGYTF.

The genes are TRBV29-1 and TRBJ1-1, with D perhaps matching TRBD1 (5 bases). Per the germline V gene, CDR1 is SQVTM and CDR2 is ANQGSEA. Trimming removed 4 bases at V and 4 bases at J, with 10 bases between. This CDR3 comprises 12 residues. The CDR3 loop reads CSVVEGRTEAFF. Written as DNA, the CDR3 is TGCAGCGTTGTGGAGGGGCGCACTGAAGCTTTCTTT.

This chain links TRBV29-1 with TRBJ1-2; D is perhaps TRBD1 (5 bases). Germline-derived CDR1 and CDR2 are SQVTM and ANQGSEA. The CDR3 covers 14 residues. The germline V and J ends were trimmed by 4 bases and 2 bases, with 14 bases remaining between them. This chain's CDR3 is CSVGPGKSNYGYTF. In nucleotides, the CDR3 is TGCAGCGTTGGACCAGGGAAATCAAACTATGGCTACACCTTC.

Only a few counts were recorded for this clone. Other DNA sequences within the sample encode an identical CDR3. CDR3 coding DNA: TGTGCCAGCAGCTTAACCGGACTCTCTAATCAGCCCCAGCATTTT. Translated, it gives CASSLTGLSNQPQHF. The chain is built from TRBV7-2 and TRBJ1-5; D is unresolved. The CDR3 has 15 amino acids. V lost 2 bases and J 4 bases, leaving 12 bases between the germline ends. Germline V lookup: CDR1 SGHTA, CDR2 FQGNSA.

V and J are TRBV28 and TRBJ2-7, with D perhaps matching TRBD2 (6 bases). CDR3 length: 11 amino acids. Germline V CDR1 and CDR2: MDHEN, SYDVKM. V was cut by 5 bases and J by 6 bases, with 8 bases left in between. The CDR3 protein is CASSLGGEQYV. The CDR3 DNA sequence: TGTGCCAGCAGTCTCGGGGGCGAGCAGTACGTC.

There are a few counts of this clone. This rearrangement joins TRBV18 to TRBJ1-2; TRBD1 aligns across 11 bases. With 3 bases clipped from V and 2 bases from J, the junction kept 8 bases outside the gene matches. This CDR3 has 17 amino acids. Germline V lookup: CDR1 KGHSH, CDR2 LQKENI. The CDR3 nucleotides read TGTGCCAGCTCACCCCAGGACAGGGGGCTACTCAACTATGGCTACACCTTC. This encodes CASSPQDRGLLNYGYTF. The full variable domain, its missing parts supplied by reference TRBV18 and TRBJ1-2, is NAGVMQNPRHLVRRRGQEARLRCSPMKGHSHVYWYRQLPEEGLKFMVYLQKENIIDESGMPKERFSAEFPKEGPSILRIQQVVRGDSAAYFCASSPQDRGLLNYGYTFGSGTRLTVV.

The genes are TRBV6-2 or TRBV6-3 and TRBJ2-1; 9 bases are a match to TRBD2. Germline CDR1 is MNHEY and CDR2 is SVGEGT. The CDR3 covers 15 residues. J was trimmed by 8 bases and V by 2 bases; bases with no gene match: 7. The chain's CDR3 is CASSYRGGGAYEQFF. The DNA of the CDR3 is TGTGCCAGCAGTTACAGAGGCGGGGGGGCCTATGAGCAGTTCTTC.

The V and J genes are TRBV24-1 and TRBJ1-3, with 9 positions matching TRBD1. The CDR3 runs to 18 residues. V was clipped by 2 bases and J by 0 bases; unmatched bases: 7. The germline gives CDR1 KGHDR, CDR2 SFDVKD. The CDR3 DNA sequence: TGTGCCACCAGTGATTCCCGGGGACAGGGACGCTCTGGAAACACCATATATTTT. This gives the protein CATSDSRGQGRSGNTIYF.

J is TRBJ2-3 and V is TRBV5-1, with D unclear. V lost 3 bases and J 0 bases, leaving 2 bases between the germline ends. CDR3 length: 12 amino acids. CDR1 SGHRS and CDR2 YFSETQ come from the germline V gene. The CDR3 region has the DNA TGCGCCAGCAGCTCAAGCACAGATACGCAGTATTTT. Translation gives CASSSSTDTQYF.

The rearrangement uses TRBV14 and TRBJ2-3, with D perhaps TRBD2 (6 bases). The CDR3 is made up of 15 amino acids. Trimming pared 6 bases from V and 3 bases from J, leaving 16 bases between. CDR1 is SGHDN and CDR2 is FVKESK in the germline V gene. Written as DNA, the CDR3 is TGTGCCAGCAGTCACCTACTCGGGGGAACAGATACGCAGTATTTT. It yields the protein CASSHLLGGTDTQYF.

This chain joins TRBV5-1 and TRBJ2-7; possible D gene TRBD2, 5 bases. The CDR3 covers 15 residues. The V end lost 6 bases, the J end lost 0 bases, and 16 bases lay between the germline ends. The germline gives CDR1 SGHRS, CDR2 YFSETQ. The CDR3 DNA is TGCGCCAGCACCTCGGGGAACCTCGGCTCCTACGAGCAGTACTTC. Amino acid sequence: CASTSGNLGSYEQYF.

The rearrangement joins TRBV7-9 to TRBJ2-1, with D maybe TRBD2 (6 bases). Germline V lookup: CDR1 SEHNR, CDR2 FQNEAQ (reference sequence). The CDR3 contains 16 residues. The V gene lost 4 bases and the J gene lost 2 bases, with 15 bases spanning the gap. The CDR3 DNA follows: TGTGCCAGCAGCTACCTCCGGACGGGGGCCTACAATGAGCAGTTCTTC. This encodes CASSYLRTGAYNEQFF.

The chain couples TRBV6-5 to TRBJ1-2; 7 bases agree with TRBD1. CDR1 is MNHEY and CDR2 is SVGAGI in the germline V gene. The trim removed 6 bases at V and 2 bases at J, leaving 3 bases unmatched. There are 13 residues in the CDR3. CDR3 loop: CASRDRPNYGYTF. The DNA for the CDR3 is TGTGCCAGCAGGGACAGGCCAAACTATGGCTACACCTTC.

V is TRBV2 and J is TRBJ1-1, with D possibly TRBD1 on 6 matching bases. Trimming pared 7 bases from V and 7 bases from J, leaving 13 bases between. The germline gives CDR1 SNHLY, CDR2 FYNNEI. CDR3 length: 12 residues. The CDR3 loop reads CASTKQGFEAFF. CDR3 sequence (DNA): TGTGCCAGCACCAAACAGGGTTTTGAAGCTTTCTTT.

V gene TRBV3-1 (or the pseudogene TRBV3-2) combines with J gene TRBJ1-4; the match to TRBD1 covers 8 bases. The germline V gene encodes CDR1 LGHDT and CDR2 YNNKEL (reference sequence). V was clipped by 2 bases and J by 8 bases; unmatched bases: 4. The CDR3 runs 14 residues. This CDR3 is CASSQLTGAEKLFF. In DNA, the CDR3 is TGTGCCAGCAGCCAATTGACAGGGGCCGAAAAACTGTTTTTT.

The V and J genes are TRBV27 and TRBJ1-2, with a weak D call TRBD1 (5 bases). The CDR3 extends over 13 amino acids. V gave up 0 bases and J gave up 5 bases, with 7 bases separating them. In germline, CDR1 is MNHEY, CDR2 SMNVEV (reference sequence). The CDR3 DNA reads TGTGCCAGCAGTTTATCAGGGGTTTATGGCTACACCTTC. Translation gives CASSLSGVYGYTF.

The gene calls are TRBV6-5 and TRBJ1-1; D remains unclear. V was cut by 3 bases and J by 3 bases, with 11 bases left in between. The CDR3 contains 14 residues. Germline CDR1 MNHEY, CDR2 SVGAGI. CDR3 in amino acids: CASSYNGGHTEAFF. The CDR3 DNA is TGTGCCAGCAGTTATAATGGAGGGCACACTGAAGCTTTCTTT.